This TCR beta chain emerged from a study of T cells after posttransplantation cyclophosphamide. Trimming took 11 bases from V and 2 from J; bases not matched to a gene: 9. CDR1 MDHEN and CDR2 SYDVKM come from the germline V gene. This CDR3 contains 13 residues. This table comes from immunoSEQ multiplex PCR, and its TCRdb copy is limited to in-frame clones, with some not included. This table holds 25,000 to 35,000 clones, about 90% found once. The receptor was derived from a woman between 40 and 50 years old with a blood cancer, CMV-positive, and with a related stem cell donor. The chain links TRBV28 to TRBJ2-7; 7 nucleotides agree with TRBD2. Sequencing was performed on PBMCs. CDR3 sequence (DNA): TGTGCCCACGGGCCAGCGGGGACCTACGAGCAGTACTTC. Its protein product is CAHGPAGTYEQYF. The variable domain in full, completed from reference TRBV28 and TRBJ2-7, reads DVKVTQSSRYLVKRTGEKVFLECVQDMDHENMFWYRQDPGLGLRLIYFSYDVKMKEKGDIPEGYSVSREKKERFSLILESASTNQTSMYLCAHGPAGTYEQYFGPGTRLTVT.